The 32 T cell receptor beta chains below were found in one sample sequenced in a study of cytomegalovirus exposure and HLA in healthy donors. Researchers ran the PCR with 60 Vbeta and 13 Jbeta primers. Repertoires were generated with immunoSEQ multiplex PCR, while TCRdb's copy carries only in-frame clones and drops some. The repertoire holds some 160,000 clones, with about 79% as singletons. Input material: PBMCs. The origin of the receptors is a man aged 50-59 years in good health and CMV-seropositive.

A word on this clone: Other DNA sequences in this specimen translate into the identical CDR3. The chain links TRBV29-1 to TRBJ2-5, with unresolved D. CDR3 size: 12 residues. Per the germline V gene, CDR1 is SQVTM and CDR2 is ANQGSEA. The ends were cut back, 4 bases at V and 1 base at J, with 7 bases in the middle. CDR3 coding DNA: TGCAGCGTTGGACAAGCCCAAGAGACCCAGTACTTC. Amino acid sequence: CSVGQAQETQYF.

This chain connects TRBV2 to TRBJ2-3; no clear D. Germline values: CDR1 SNHLY, CDR2 FYNNEI. This CDR3 contains 12 residues. V was cut by 7 bases and J by 2 bases, with 7 bases left in between. CDR3 bases: TGTGCCAGCAACAGAGCCACAGATACGCAGTATTTT. As protein: CASNRATDTQYF.

The chain has TRBV12-5 and TRBJ1-2, with 7 nucleotides matching TRBD1. There are 16 residues in the CDR3. Germline trimming cut 0 bases from V and 1 base from J; bases unmatched to any gene: 5. CDR1 is LGHNT, CDR2 FRNRAP, per germline. Here the CDR3 reads CASGLVTGAYNYGYTF. In nucleotides, the CDR3 is TGTGCTAGTGGTTTGGTTACAGGGGCATATAACTATGGCTACACCTTC. The full variable domain, its missing parts supplied by reference TRBV12-5 and TRBJ1-2, is DARVTQTPRHKVTEMGQEVTMRCQPILGHNTVFWYRQTMMQGLELLAYFRNRAPLDDSGMPKDRFSAEMPDATLATLKIQPSEPRDSAVYFCASGLVTGAYNYGYTFGSGTRLTVV.

The gene calls are TRBV13 and TRBJ1-1; D is perhaps TRBD1 (6 bases). Per the germline V gene, CDR1 is PRHDT and CDR2 is FYEKMQ (reference sequence). This CDR3 has 15 amino acids. V lost 0 bases and J 5 bases, leaving 13 bases between the germline ends. The DNA of the CDR3 is TGTGCCAGCAGCTTAGGCCTCTCTAGGGGGACTGAAGCTTTCTTT. It encodes CASSLGLSRGTEAFF.

V usage is TRBV7-9 and J usage is TRBJ2-2; 13 bases map to TRBD2. Trimming cost V 6 bases and J 0 bases; bases outside gene matches: 4. Germline CDR1 SEHNR, CDR2 FQNEAQ (reference sequence). CDR3 length: 17 amino acids. CDR3 DNA: TGTGCCAGCAGGATACTAGCGGGAGGGCCGAACACCGGGGAGCTGTTTTTT. Its translation is CASRILAGGPNTGELFF.

The V and J genes are TRBV20-1 and TRBJ2-5; D is perhaps TRBD2 (6 bases). The CDR3 runs 11 residues. Germline V gene lookup returns CDR1 DFQATT and CDR2 SNEGSKA (reference sequence). The germline V and J ends were trimmed by 3 bases and 13 bases, with 15 bases remaining between them. CDR3 sequence: CSARDYLETYF. CDR3 DNA sequence: TGCAGTGCTAGGGACTATCTCGAGACGTACTTC.

This rearrangement joins TRBV7-9 to TRBJ2-7; perhaps TRBD1 as D (5 bases). The CDR3 contains 14 residues. Germline lookup yields CDR1 SEHNR and CDR2 FQNEAQ (reference sequence). V was cut by 5 bases and J by 2 bases, with 13 bases left in between. The chain's CDR3 is CASSTTRVTYEQYF. CDR3 nucleotide sequence: TGTGCCAGCAGCACAACCAGGGTCACCTACGAGCAGTACTTC. Complete variable domain (other parts from reference TRBV7-9 and TRBJ2-7): DTGVSQNPRHKITKRGQNVTFRCDPISEHNRLYWYRQTLGQGPEFLTYFQNEAQLEKSRLLSDRFSAERPKGSFSTLEIQRTEQGDSAMYLCASSTTRVTYEQYFGPGTRLTVT.

The chain joins TRBV5-1 to TRBJ2-1; 9 bases are shared with TRBD1. From germline, CDR1 is SGHRS and CDR2 YFSETQ. The CDR3 totals 16 residues. After removal of 4 bases from V and 6 bases from J, the junction contained 11 bases not matched to a gene. CDR3 loop: CASSPASGTGTNEQFF. CDR3 in DNA: TGCGCCAGCAGCCCGGCCTCCGGGACAGGGACCAATGAGCAGTTCTTC. Based on the CDR3 plus reference TRBV5-1 and TRBJ2-1, the full variable domain is KAGVTQTPRYLIKTRGQQVTLSCSPISGHRSVSWYQQTPGQGLQFLFEYFSETQRNKGNFPGRFSGRQFSNSRSEMNVSTLELGDSALYLCASSPASGTGTNEQFFGPGTRLTVL.

The chain is built from TRBV5-1 and TRBJ2-7, with 9 bases matching TRBD2. Trimming took 4 bases from V and 0 from J; bases not matched to a gene: 5. There are 15 residues in the CDR3. CDR1 is SGHRS, CDR2 YFSETQ, per germline. CDR3 nucleotide sequence: TGCGCCAGCAGCCATATAGCGGGGGCCTCCTACGAGCAGTACTTC. Translated, it gives CASSHIAGASYEQYF.

The chain has TRBV7-6 and TRBJ2-1; 13 bases align to TRBD2. V lost 5 bases to trimming and J lost 9 bases; unmatched junction nucleotides: 10. The CDR3 is made up of 16 amino acids. Germline V gene data show CDR1 as SGHVS and CDR2 as FNYEAQ. For the CDR3, the DNA is TGTGCCAGCAGCCGCGGACTAGCGGGAGTTTCCGGTGAGCAGTTCTTC. This translates into CASSRGLAGVSGEQFF.

The CDR3 DNA sequence: TGTGCCAGCAGCGCTAGCGGGGGGGCCTTGAATGAGCAGTTCTTC. This encodes CASSASGGALNEQFF. V usage is TRBV9 and J usage is TRBJ2-1; 12 positions match TRBD2. This CDR3 comprises 15 residues. Germline loops: CDR1 SGDLS, CDR2 YYNGEE. V was pared by 3 bases and J by 7 bases, with 5 bases of the junction left unmatched.

The chain recombines TRBV19 with TRBJ2-4, with 7 bases that match TRBD1. Germline V CDR1 and CDR2: LNHDA, SQIVND (reference sequence). The CDR3 extends over 13 amino acids. J gave up 9 bases and V 5 bases, and 7 bases lay outside the gene matches. The DNA of the CDR3 is TGTGCCAGTAGTGATTGGCCAGGGGGCATTCAGTACTTC. This translates into CASSDWPGGIQYF. Combining the CDR3 with reference TRBV19 and TRBJ2-4 gives the whole variable domain DGGITQSPKYLFRKEGQNVTLSCEQNLNHDAMYWYRQDPGQGLRLIYYSQIVNDFQKGDIAEGYSVSREKKESFPLTVTSAQKNPTAFYLCASSDWPGGIQYFGAGTRLSVL.

The V gene is TRBV15, the J gene TRBJ2-7; 13 bases agree with TRBD2. Trimming cost V 5 bases and J 3 bases; bases outside gene matches: 4. Germline CDR1 is LNHNV and CDR2 is YYDKDF (reference sequence). This CDR3 has 15 residues. CDR3 loop: CATSAGLAGVYEQYF. Written as DNA, the CDR3 is TGTGCCACCAGCGCCGGACTAGCGGGGGTCTACGAGCAGTACTTC.

The chain uses TRBV5-8 and TRBJ1-5; 11 bases match TRBD1. J was trimmed by 0 bases and V by 3 bases; bases with no gene match: 11. Germline-derived CDR1 and CDR2 are SGHTS and YDEGEE. The length of the CDR3 is 19 residues. In nucleotides, the CDR3 is TGTGCCAGCAGCTCGGAGGTCGGGACAGGGGGTTTTAGCAATCAGCCCCAGCATTTT. Its translation is CASSSEVGTGGFSNQPQHF.

This chain links TRBV7-3 with TRBJ1-1; 8 bases line up with TRBD1. Germline CDR1 is SGHTA and CDR2 is FQGTGA. CDR3 size: 13 residues. After removal of 5 bases from V and 6 bases from J, the junction contained 5 bases not matched to a gene. The CDR3 sequence: CASSPDRVAEAFF. CDR3 nucleotides: TGTGCCAGCAGCCCGGACAGGGTGGCTGAAGCTTTCTTT.

The chain carries TRBV2 and TRBJ1-5, with no clear D. The CDR3 is 13 amino acids. Germline V gene lookup returns CDR1 SNHLY and CDR2 FYNNEI. V shed 6 bases and J shed 2 bases, with 8 bases lying between them. CDR3 sequence: CASSRLGNQPQHF. CDR3 nucleotides: TGTGCCAGCAGCCGACTTGGCAATCAGCCCCAGCATTTT. Filled out from reference TRBV2 and TRBJ1-5, the complete variable domain reads EPEVTQTPSHQVTQMGQEVILRCVPISNHLYFYWYRQILGQKVEFLVSFYNNEISEKSEIFDDQFSVERPDGSNFTLKIRSTKLEDSAMYFCASSRLGNQPQHFGDGTRLSIL.

The chain combines TRBV2 with TRBJ2-3; 9 positions match TRBD2. CDR3 length equals 15 residues. V shed 6 bases and J 1 base; nucleotides not matched to a gene: 5. Germline CDR1 reads SNHLY; CDR2 reads FYNNEI. The CDR3: CASRPLAGGTDTQYF. The DNA for the CDR3 is TGTGCCAGCAGGCCCTTAGCGGGGGGCACAGATACGCAGTATTTT.

The chain carries TRBV11-3 and TRBJ2-3, with TRBD2 as a possible D gene (5 bases). Trimming removed 1 base at V and 6 bases at J, with 5 bases between. Germline-derived CDR1 and CDR2 are SGHNT and YENEEA. The CDR3 length is 12 residues. CDR3 bases: TGTGCCAGCAGCTTAGGGAGGGATACGCAGTATTTT. It yields the protein CASSLGRDTQYF.

The V gene is TRBV4-1, the J gene TRBJ2-1; 9 nucleotides line up with TRBD2. The germline V gene encodes CDR1 MGHRA and CDR2 YSYEKL. With 2 bases clipped from V and 7 bases from J, the junction kept 9 bases outside the gene matches. The CDR3 totals 16 residues. The CDR3 nucleotides are TGCGCCAGCAGCCAAACCGACCTAGCGGGGACGAATGAGCAGTTCTTC. It yields the protein CASSQTDLAGTNEQFF.

Notes on this clone: The same CDR3 arises from other DNA sequences in this sample as well. This chain links TRBV19 with TRBJ1-5; the match to TRBD1 covers 8 bases. The CDR3 is 14 residues long. Germline trimming cut 5 bases from V and 7 bases from J; bases unmatched to any gene: 7. In germline, CDR1 is LNHDA, CDR2 SQIVND (reference sequence). CDR3 nucleotide sequence: TGTGCCAGTAGTCGACGACAGGGGCGACAGCCCCAGCATTTT. It specifies CASSRRQGRQPQHF.

J is TRBJ1-2 and V is TRBV7-8; possibly TRBD1 for D (5 bases). Germline V CDR1 and CDR2: SGHVS, FQNEAQ. CDR3 size: 15 residues. Trimming removed 3 bases from V and 6 bases from J, with 17 bases in between. The DNA for the CDR3 is TGTGCCAGCAGCTTGGGGGGACTCTCCAGCGATGGCTACACCTTC. It yields the protein CASSLGGLSSDGYTF.

The chain has TRBV10-3 and TRBJ2-1; 12 bases are a match to TRBD2. J was trimmed by 8 bases and V by 6 bases; bases with no gene match: 5. CDR3 length: 14 residues. The V gene's germline CDR1 is ENHRY and CDR2 SYGVKD. CDR3 bases: TGTGCCATCAGCCAGACTAGCGGGAGCGATGAGCAGTTCTTC. Amino acid sequence: CAISQTSGSDEQFF.

The chain uses TRBV27 and TRBJ1-1; weak D call: TRBD1 (6 bases). V lost 8 bases and J lost 0, with 16 bases in between. Germline V lookup: CDR1 MNHEY, CDR2 SMNVEV (reference sequence). The CDR3 sequence is 15 residues long. CDR3 sequence reads: CASRSLQGLNTEAFF. The CDR3 DNA reads as TGTGCCAGCCGATCACTACAGGGACTGAACACTGAAGCTTTCTTT.

The chain joins TRBV14 to TRBJ1-6, with 9 bases fitting TRBD1. With V trimmed by 4 bases and J by 13 bases, 8 bases remained unmatched. The CDR3 loop spans 14 amino acids. CDR1 is SGHDN, CDR2 FVKESK, per germline. CDR3 DNA: TGTGCCAGCAGCCCCGACAGGGGGGTCTCTCCCCTCCACTTT. Residues: CASSPDRGVSPLHF.

CDR3 sequence reads: CASGAARSSGYYNEQFF. The CDR3 region has the DNA TGTGCTAGTGGCGCGGCCCGTTCTAGCGGGTACTACAATGAGCAGTTCTTC. The chain links TRBV12-5 to TRBJ2-1, with TRBD2 matching 8 bases. Germline values: CDR1 LGHNT, CDR2 FRNRAP. V lost 6 bases to trimming and J lost 3 bases; unmatched junction nucleotides: 13. This CDR3 region has 17 residues. Looking up the rest from reference TRBV12-5 and TRBJ2-1 gives the full variable domain: DARVTQTPRHKVTEMGQEVTMRCQPILGHNTVFWYRQTMMQGLELLAYFRNRAPLDDSGMPKDRFSAEMPDATLATLKIQPSEPRDSAVYFCASGAARSSGYYNEQFFGPGTRLTVL.

The J gene is TRBJ2-7, the V gene TRBV9, with 7 bases identical to TRBD1. Germline assignment: CDR1 SGDLS and CDR2 YYNGEE. After removal of 3 bases from V and 4 bases from J, the junction contained 7 bases not matched to a gene. CDR3 size: 14 residues. The CDR3 here is CASSGEGQNYEQYF. Here the CDR3 DNA reads TGTGCCAGCAGCGGAGAGGGACAGAATTACGAGCAGTACTTC.

CDR3: CASSPGTGNQPQHF. For the CDR3, the DNA is TGTGCCAGCAGCCCGGGGACAGGGAATCAGCCCCAGCATTTT. This chain connects TRBV7-6 to TRBJ1-5; the match to TRBD1 covers 9 bases. Germline V gene lookup returns CDR1 SGHVS and CDR2 FNYEAQ. J lost 4 bases, V lost 5 bases, and 3 bases had no gene match. The CDR3 extends over 14 amino acids.

V usage is TRBV5-7 and J usage is TRBJ1-3, with D uncertain. TRBV5-7 is known as an ORF, though its function is uncertain. This CDR3 contains 16 residues. Trimming shortened V by 0 bases and J by 1 base, and 11 bases separated the two germline ends. CDR3 in DNA: TGTGCCAGCAGCTTGGCGATCAGATGGTCTGGAAACACCATATATTTT. This sequence encodes CASSLAIRWSGNTIYF.

The chain employs TRBV19 and TRBJ2-5; D remains unclear. Germline-derived CDR1 and CDR2 are LNHDA and SQIVND (reference sequence). V was cut by 2 bases and J by 2 bases, with 9 bases left in between. The CDR3 contains 14 residues. The CDR3 here is CASSIFSRQETQYF. CDR3 coding DNA: TGTGCCAGTAGTATATTTAGTCGTCAAGAGACCCAGTACTTC.

The chain joins TRBV4-1 to TRBJ2-7; tentatively, D is TRBD1 (6 bases). The germline V and J ends were trimmed by 5 bases and 5 bases, with 16 bases remaining between them. CDR3 length: 14 residues. In germline, CDR1 is MGHRA, CDR2 YSYEKL. The CDR3 is CASSYGVEGDEQYF. CDR3 coding DNA: TGCGCCAGCAGCTACGGGGTTGAGGGGGACGAGCAGTACTTC.

The chain is built from TRBV14 and TRBJ2-1; a possible D gene is TRBD1 (6 bases). Trimming stripped 5 bases from V and 3 bases from J, with 14 bases between. Germline V gives CDR1 SGHDN, CDR2 FVKESK. The CDR3 is made up of 15 amino acids. CDR3 sequence reads: CASSFEGGYYNEQFF. CDR3 coding DNA: TGTGCCAGCAGCTTCGAAGGGGGTTACTACAATGAGCAGTTCTTC. Supplemented by reference TRBV14 and TRBJ2-1, the full variable domain reads EAGVTQFPSHSVIEKGQTVTLRCDPISGHDNLYWYRRVMGKEIKFLLHFVKESKQDESGMPNNRFLAERTGGTYSTLKVQPAELEDSGVYFCASSFEGGYYNEQFFGPGTRLTVL.

The sample holds one count of this clone. This chain connects TRBV18 to TRBJ2-5; the D is unclear. From germline, CDR1 is KGHSH and CDR2 LQKENI. Trimming shortened V by 6 bases and J by 3 bases, and 11 bases separated the two germline ends. This CDR3 is 13 amino acids long. This chain's CDR3 is CASSRSQEETQYF. As DNA, the CDR3 is TGTGCCAGCTCCAGGTCGCAGGAAGAGACCCAGTACTTC.